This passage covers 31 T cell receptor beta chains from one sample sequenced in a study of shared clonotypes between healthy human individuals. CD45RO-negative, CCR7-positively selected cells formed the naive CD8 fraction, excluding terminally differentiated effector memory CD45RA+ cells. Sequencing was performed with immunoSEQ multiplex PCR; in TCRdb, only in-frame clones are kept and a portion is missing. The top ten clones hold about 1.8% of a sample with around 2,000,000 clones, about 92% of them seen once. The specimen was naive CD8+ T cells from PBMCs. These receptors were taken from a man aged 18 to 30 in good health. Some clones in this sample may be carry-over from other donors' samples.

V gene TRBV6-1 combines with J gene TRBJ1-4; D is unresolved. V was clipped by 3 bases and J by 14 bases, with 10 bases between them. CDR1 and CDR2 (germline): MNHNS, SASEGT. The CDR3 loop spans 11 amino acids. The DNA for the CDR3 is TGTGCCAGCAGTGATCTGGGGAACCTGTTTTTT. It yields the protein CASSDLGNLFF.

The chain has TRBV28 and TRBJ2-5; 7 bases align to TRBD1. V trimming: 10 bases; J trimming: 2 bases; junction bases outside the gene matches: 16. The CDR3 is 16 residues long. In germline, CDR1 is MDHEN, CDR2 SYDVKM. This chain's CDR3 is CAILPDTRDRQETQYF. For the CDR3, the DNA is TGTGCCATCCTCCCTGACACCCGGGACAGACAAGAGACCCAGTACTTC.

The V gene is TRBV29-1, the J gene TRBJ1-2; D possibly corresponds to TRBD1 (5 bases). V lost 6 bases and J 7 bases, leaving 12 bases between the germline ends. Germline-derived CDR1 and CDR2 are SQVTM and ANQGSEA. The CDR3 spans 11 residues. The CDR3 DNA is TGCAGCGTAGGGACTGGGGTTGGCTACACCTTC. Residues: CSVGTGVGYTF.

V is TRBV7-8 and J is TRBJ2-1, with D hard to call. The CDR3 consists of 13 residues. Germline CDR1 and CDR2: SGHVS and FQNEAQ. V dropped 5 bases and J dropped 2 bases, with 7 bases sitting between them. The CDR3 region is CASSPGPYNEQFF. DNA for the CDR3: TGTGCCAGCAGCCCGGGCCCCTACAATGAGCAGTTCTTC.

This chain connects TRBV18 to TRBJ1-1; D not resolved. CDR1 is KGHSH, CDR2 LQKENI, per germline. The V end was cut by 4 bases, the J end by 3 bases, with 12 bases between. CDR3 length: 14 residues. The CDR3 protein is CASSRIRDHTEAFF. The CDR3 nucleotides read TGTGCCAGCTCACGAATCCGGGATCACACTGAAGCTTTCTTT.

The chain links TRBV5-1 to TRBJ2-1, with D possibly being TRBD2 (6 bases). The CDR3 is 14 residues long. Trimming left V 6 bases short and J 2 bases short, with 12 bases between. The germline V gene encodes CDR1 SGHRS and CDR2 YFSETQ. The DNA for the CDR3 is TGCGCCAGCAAGCTAGCGCCTGCCTACAATGAGCAGTTCTTC. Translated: CASKLAPAYNEQFF.

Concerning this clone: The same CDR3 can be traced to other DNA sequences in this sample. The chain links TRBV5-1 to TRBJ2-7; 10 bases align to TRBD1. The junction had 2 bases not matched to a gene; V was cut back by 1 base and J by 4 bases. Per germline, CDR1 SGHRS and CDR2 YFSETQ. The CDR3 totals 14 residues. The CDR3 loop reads CASSLRGQGYEQYF. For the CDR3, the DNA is TGCGCCAGCAGCTTGCGGGGACAGGGGTACGAGCAGTACTTC. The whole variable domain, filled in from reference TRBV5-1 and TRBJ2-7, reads KAGVTQTPRYLIKTRGQQVTLSCSPISGHRSVSWYQQTPGQGLQFLFEYFSETQRNKGNFPGRFSGRQFSNSRSEMNVSTLELGDSALYLCASSLRGQGYEQYFGPGTRLTVT.

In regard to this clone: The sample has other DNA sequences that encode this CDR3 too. The CDR3 sequence is CASSLGPDTQYF. CDR3 nucleotides: TGTGCCAGCAGTTTAGGTCCAGATACGCAGTATTTT. The chain has TRBV28 and TRBJ2-3; D not certain. Germline V gene sequence: CDR1 MDHEN, CDR2 SYDVKM. The CDR3 contains 12 residues. The ends were cut back, 2 bases at V and 4 bases at J, with 4 bases in the middle.

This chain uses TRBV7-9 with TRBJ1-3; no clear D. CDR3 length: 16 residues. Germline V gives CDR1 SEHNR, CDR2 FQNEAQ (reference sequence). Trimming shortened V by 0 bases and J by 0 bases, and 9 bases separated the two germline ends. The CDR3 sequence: CASSLAGRSSGNTIYF. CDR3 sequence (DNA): TGTGCCAGCAGCTTAGCAGGGAGGTCCTCTGGAAACACCATATATTTT.

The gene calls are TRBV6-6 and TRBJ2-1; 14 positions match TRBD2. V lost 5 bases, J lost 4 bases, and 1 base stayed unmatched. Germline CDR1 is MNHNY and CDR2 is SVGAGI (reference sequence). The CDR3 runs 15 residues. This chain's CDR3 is CASSRTSGGYNEQFF. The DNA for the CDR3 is TGTGCCAGCAGTCGGACTAGCGGGGGGTACAATGAGCAGTTCTTC.

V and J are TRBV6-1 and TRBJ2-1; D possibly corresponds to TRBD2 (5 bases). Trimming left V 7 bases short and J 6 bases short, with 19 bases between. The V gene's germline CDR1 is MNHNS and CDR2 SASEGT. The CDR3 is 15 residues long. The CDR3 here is CASNSGRTAFNEQFF. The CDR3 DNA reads TGTGCCAGCAACAGCGGCCGCACGGCATTCAATGAGCAGTTCTTC.

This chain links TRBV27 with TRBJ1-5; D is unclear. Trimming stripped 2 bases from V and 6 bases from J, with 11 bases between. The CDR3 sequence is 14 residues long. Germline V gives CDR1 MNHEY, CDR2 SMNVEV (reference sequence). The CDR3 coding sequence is TGTGCCAGCAGTTTAAGCGATTGGGGTCAGCCCCAGCATTTT. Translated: CASSLSDWGQPQHF.

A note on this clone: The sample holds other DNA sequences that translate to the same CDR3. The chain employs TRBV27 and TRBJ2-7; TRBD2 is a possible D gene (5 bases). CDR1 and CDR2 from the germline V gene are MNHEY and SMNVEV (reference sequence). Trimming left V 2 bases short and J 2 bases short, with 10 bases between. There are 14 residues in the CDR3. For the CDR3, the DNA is TGTGCCAGCAGTTTACGAGGGCCGGCCTACGAGCAGTACTTC. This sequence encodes CASSLRGPAYEQYF.

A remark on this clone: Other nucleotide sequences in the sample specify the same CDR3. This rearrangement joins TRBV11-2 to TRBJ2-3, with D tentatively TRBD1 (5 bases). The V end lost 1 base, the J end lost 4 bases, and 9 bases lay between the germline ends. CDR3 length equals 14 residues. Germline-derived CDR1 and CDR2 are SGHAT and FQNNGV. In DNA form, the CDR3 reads TGTGCCAGCAGCTTAGGCCTAGGGGCAGATACGCAGTATTTT. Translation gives CASSLGLGADTQYF.

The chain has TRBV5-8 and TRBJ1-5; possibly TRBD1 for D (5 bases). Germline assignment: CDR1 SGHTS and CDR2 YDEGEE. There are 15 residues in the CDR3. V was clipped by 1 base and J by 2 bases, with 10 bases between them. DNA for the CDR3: TGTGCCAGCAGCTTGTCTGGGGGAGGCAATCAGCCCCAGCATTTT. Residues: CASSLSGGGNQPQHF.

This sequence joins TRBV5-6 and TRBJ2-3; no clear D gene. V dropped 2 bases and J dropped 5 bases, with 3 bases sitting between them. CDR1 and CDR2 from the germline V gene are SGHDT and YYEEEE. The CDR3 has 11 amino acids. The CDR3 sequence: CASSFEDTQYF. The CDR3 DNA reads TGTGCCAGCAGCTTCGAAGATACGCAGTATTTT.

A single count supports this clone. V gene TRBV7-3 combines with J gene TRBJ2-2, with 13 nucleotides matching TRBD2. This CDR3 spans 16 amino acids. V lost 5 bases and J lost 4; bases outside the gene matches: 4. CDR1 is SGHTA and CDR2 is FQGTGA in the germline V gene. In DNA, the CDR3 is TGTGCCAGCAGCCCCGGACTAGCGGGAGCCACCGGGGAGCTGTTTTTT. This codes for CASSPGLAGATGELFF.

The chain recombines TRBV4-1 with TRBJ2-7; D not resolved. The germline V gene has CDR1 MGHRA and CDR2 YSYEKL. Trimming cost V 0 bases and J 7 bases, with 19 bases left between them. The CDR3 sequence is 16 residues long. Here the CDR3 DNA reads TGCGCCAGCAGCCAAGATGTTAATCATCCCCTGGGGGAGCAGTACTTC. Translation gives CASSQDVNHPLGEQYF.

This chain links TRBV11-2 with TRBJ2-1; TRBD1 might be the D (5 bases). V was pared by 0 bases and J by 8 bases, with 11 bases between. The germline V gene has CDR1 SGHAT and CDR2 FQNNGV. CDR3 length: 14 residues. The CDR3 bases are TGTGCCAGCAGCTTAGATCCCAGGGTCGATGAGCAGTTCTTC. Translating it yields CASSLDPRVDEQFF. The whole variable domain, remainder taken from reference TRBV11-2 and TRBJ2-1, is EAGVAQSPRYKIIEKRQSVAFWCNPISGHATLYWYQQILGQGPKLLIQFQNNGVVDDSQLPKDRFSAERLKGVDSTLKIQPAKLEDSAVYLCASSLDPRVDEQFFGPGTRLTVL.

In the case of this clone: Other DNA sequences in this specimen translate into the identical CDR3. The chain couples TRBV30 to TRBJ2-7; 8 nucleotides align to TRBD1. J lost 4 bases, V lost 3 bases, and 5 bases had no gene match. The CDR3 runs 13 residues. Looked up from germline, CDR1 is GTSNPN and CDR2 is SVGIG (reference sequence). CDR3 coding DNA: TGTGCCTGGAGCGTAGACAGGGGATACGAGCAGTACTTC. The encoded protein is CAWSVDRGYEQYF.

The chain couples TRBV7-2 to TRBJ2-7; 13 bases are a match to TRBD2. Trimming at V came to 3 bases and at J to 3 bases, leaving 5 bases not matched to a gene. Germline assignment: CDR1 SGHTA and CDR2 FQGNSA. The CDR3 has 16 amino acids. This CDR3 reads CASSFGLAGDVYEQYF. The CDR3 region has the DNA TGTGCCAGCAGCTTTGGACTAGCGGGAGACGTCTACGAGCAGTACTTC.

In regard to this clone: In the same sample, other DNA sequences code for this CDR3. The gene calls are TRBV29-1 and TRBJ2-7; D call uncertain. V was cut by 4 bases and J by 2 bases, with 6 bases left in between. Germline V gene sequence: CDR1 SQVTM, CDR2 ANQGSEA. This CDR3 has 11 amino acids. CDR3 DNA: TGCAGCGTTGTAGACCCCTACGAGCAGTACTTC. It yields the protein CSVVDPYEQYF.

CDR3: CASSLGTNPTEKLFF. As DNA, the CDR3 is TGTGCCAGCAGCTTGGGGACAAACCCGACGGAAAAACTGTTTTTT. The chain carries TRBV5-5 and TRBJ1-4; D might be TRBD1 (5 bases). Trimming took off 0 bases at V and 8 bases at J, with 14 bases between the two ends. The germline CDR1 and CDR2 sequences are SGHKS and YYEKEE (reference sequence). CDR3 length: 15 residues.

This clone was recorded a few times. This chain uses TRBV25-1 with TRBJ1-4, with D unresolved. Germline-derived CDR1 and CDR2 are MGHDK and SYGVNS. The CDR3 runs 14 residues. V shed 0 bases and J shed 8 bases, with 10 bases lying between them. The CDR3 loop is CASSEYGVAEKLFF. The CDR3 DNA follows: TGTGCCAGCAGTGAATATGGCGTCGCGGAAAAACTGTTTTTT.

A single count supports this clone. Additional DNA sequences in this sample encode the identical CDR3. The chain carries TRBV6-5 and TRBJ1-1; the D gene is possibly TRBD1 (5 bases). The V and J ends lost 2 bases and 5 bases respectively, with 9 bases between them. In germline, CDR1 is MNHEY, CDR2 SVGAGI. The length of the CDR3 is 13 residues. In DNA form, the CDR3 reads TGTGCCAGCAGTTACGACCGGGGGACTGAAGCTTTCTTT. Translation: CASSYDRGTEAFF.

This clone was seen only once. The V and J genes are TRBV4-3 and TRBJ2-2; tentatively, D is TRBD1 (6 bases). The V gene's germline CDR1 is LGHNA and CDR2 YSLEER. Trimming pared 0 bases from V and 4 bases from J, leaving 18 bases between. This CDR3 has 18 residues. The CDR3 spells CASSQDALRGPGTGELFF. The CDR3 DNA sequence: TGCGCCAGCAGCCAAGATGCCCTCAGGGGACCAGGCACCGGGGAGCTGTTTTTT.

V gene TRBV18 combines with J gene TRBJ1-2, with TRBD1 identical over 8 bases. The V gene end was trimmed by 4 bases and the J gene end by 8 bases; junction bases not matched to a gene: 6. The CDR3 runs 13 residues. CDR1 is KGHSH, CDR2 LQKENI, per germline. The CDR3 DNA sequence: TGTGCCAGCTCACAGGACAGGGTAGGAGGCTACACCTTC. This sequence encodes CASSQDRVGGYTF.

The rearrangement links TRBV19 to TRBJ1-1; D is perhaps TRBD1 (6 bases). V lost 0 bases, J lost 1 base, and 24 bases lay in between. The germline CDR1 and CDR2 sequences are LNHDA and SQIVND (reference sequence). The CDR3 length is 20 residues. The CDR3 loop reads CASSIDLPLSERTANTEAFF. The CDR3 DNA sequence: TGTGCCAGTAGTATAGATCTCCCTCTCTCGGAACGGACAGCGAACACTGAAGCTTTCTTT. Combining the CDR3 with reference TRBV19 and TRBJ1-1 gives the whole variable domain DGGITQSPKYLFRKEGQNVTLSCEQNLNHDAMYWYRQDPGQGLRLIYYSQIVNDFQKGDIAEGYSVSREKKESFPLTVTSAQKNPTAFYLCASSIDLPLSERTANTEAFFGQGTRLTVV.

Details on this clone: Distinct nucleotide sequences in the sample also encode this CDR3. The CDR3 sequence: CSAREGNEQFF. DNA for the CDR3: TGCAGTGCTAGAGAGGGTAATGAGCAGTTCTTC. The chain is built from TRBV20-1 and TRBJ2-1; D not resolved. Trimming pared 0 bases from V and 7 bases from J, leaving 4 bases between. CDR3 size: 11 residues. Germline values: CDR1 DFQATT, CDR2 SNEGSKA (reference sequence).

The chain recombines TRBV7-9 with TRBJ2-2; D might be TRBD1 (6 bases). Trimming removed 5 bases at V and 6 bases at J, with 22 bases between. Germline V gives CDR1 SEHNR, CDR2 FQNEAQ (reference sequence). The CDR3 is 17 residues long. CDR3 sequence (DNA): TGTGCCAGCAGCCCAAAGCTAGTACGAGGGGGTCCCGGGGAGCTGTTTTTT. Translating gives CASSPKLVRGGPGELFF.

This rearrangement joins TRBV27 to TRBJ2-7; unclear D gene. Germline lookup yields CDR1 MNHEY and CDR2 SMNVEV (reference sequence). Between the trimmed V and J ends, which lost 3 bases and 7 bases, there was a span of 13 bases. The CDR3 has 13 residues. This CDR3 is CASSFGPPGEQYF. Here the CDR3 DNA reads TGTGCCAGCAGTTTCGGTCCCCCGGGTGAGCAGTACTTC.